These 31 T cell receptor beta chains were sequenced from one sample in a study of blood T cells in healthy people across ages. With a J-beta primer mix and a sample-barcoded 5' primer, a second PCR ran about 7 to 12 cycles. TCRdb processed the 5' RACE reads anew with MiXCR; each CDR3 protein has one entry. Among 650,000 to 700,000 distinct CDR3 sequences, 52% were seen once, and the ten largest hold about 14%. The sequenced material came from blood. The receptors were sampled from a woman older than 75 in good health.

The chain joins TRBV7-9 to TRBJ2-3; D is unclear. The CDR3 sequence is 14 residues long. Per the germline V gene, CDR1 is SEHNR and CDR2 is FQNEAQ (reference sequence). V lost 3 bases and J lost 0, with 7 bases in between. CDR3: CASSFWASTDTQYF. In DNA, the CDR3 is TGTGCCAGCAGCTTCTGGGCTAGCACAGATACGCAGTATTTT. The full variable domain, rest sourced from reference TRBV7-9 and TRBJ2-3, is DTGVSQNPRHKITKRGQNVTFRCDPISEHNRLYWYRQTLGQGPEFLTYFQNEAQLEKSRLLSDRFSAERPKGSFSTLEIQRTEQGDSAMYLCASSFWASTDTQYFGPGTRLTVL.

This clonotype turned up a few times. The chain joins TRBV27 to TRBJ1-6; D uncertain. V was clipped by 5 bases and J by 10 bases, with 12 bases between them. Germline values: CDR1 MNHEY, CDR2 SMNVEV (reference sequence). The CDR3 runs 13 residues. The DNA for the CDR3 is TGTGCCAGCAGTGGGGATCTCCTGTCACCCCTCCACTTT. Protein: CASSGDLLSPLHF.

The rearrangement uses TRBV20-1 and TRBJ1-4; D remains unclear. Trimming shortened V by 2 bases and J by 2 bases, and 6 bases separated the two germline ends. Germline values: CDR1 DFQATT, CDR2 SNEGSKA (reference sequence). This CDR3 has 13 residues. DNA of the CDR3: TGCAGTGCTAGACGCCCTACTAATGAAAAACTGTTTTTT. It encodes CSARRPTNEKLFF.

Points on this clonotype: A much larger clone lies one base from this, so it may be a read error. The chain couples TRBV25-1 to TRBJ2-1; possible D gene TRBD2, 6 bases. The DNA end lines up better with TRBJ2-7; the J call may be wrong. Germline CDR1 and CDR2: MGHDK and SYGVNS. The CDR3 runs to 14 residues. CDR3 DNA sequence: TGTGCCAGCAGTGAAGCGGGGACCTACAATGAGCAGTACTTC. The encoded protein is CASSEAGTYNEQYF.

V usage is TRBV9 and J usage is TRBJ2-1; 14 nucleotides agree with TRBD2. CDR1 is SGDLS and CDR2 is YYNGEE in the germline V gene. CDR3 length equals 17 residues. Losses at the gene ends were 4 bases for V and 4 bases for J; bases not matched to a gene: 7. The CDR3 protein is CASSTRLAGGPYNEQFF. DNA for the CDR3: TGTGCCAGCAGCACCCGACTAGCGGGAGGGCCTTACAATGAGCAGTTCTTC.

Ten or more counts support this clonotype. CDR3: CASSPGTPYEQYF. DNA of the CDR3: TGTGCCAGCTCCCCGGGAACACCCTACGAGCAGTACTTC. This rearrangement joins TRBV9 to TRBJ2-7; D possibly corresponds to TRBD2 (5 bases). The CDR3 contains 13 residues. Trimming stripped 7 bases from V and 2 bases from J, with 13 bases between. In germline, CDR1 is SGDLS, CDR2 YYNGEE.

This clonotype has only a few counts. A much larger clone differs by one base, so this may be a read error. V is TRBV12-3 or TRBV12-4 and J is TRBJ2-5, with D hard to call. The V end was cut by 2 bases, the J end by 11 bases, with 21 bases between. The CDR3 runs 15 residues. CDR3 nucleotides: TGTGCCAGCAGTTTAAACCCCAAAAGGGATGAGGAGCAGTACTTC. Translating gives CASSLNPKRDEEQYF.

The J gene is TRBJ1-1, the V gene TRBV4-1; TRBD1 matches 7 bases. Germline assignment: CDR1 MGHRA and CDR2 YSYEKL. V shed 0 bases and J 3 bases; nucleotides not matched to a gene: 16. CDR3 length: 19 amino acids. CDR3 sequence: CASSQERLSGGPGYTEAFF. In DNA form, the CDR3 reads TGCGCCAGCAGCCAAGAACGGTTATCAGGGGGTCCCGGTTACACTGAAGCTTTCTTT.

V and J are TRBV29-1 and TRBJ2-6, with D perhaps matching TRBD1 (7 bases). The germline V gene has CDR1 SQVTM and CDR2 ANQGSEA. CDR3 length: 17 amino acids. Trimming took off 7 bases at V and 0 bases at J, with 19 bases between the two ends. The CDR3 is CSATPAGQSSGANVLTF. The CDR3 region has the DNA TGCAGCGCTACGCCCGCGGGACAGAGCTCTGGGGCCAACGTCCTGACTTTC.

V and J are TRBV29-1 and TRBJ1-2; D not resolved. The CDR3 spans 11 residues. V gave up 8 bases and J gave up 2 bases, with 9 bases separating them. CDR1 and CDR2 from the germline V gene are SQVTM and ANQGSEA. The CDR3 loop is CSTTDNYGYTF. Here the CDR3 DNA reads TGCAGCACAACTGACAACTATGGCTACACCTTC.

This clonotype was observed at least ten times. V gene TRBV7-8 combines with J gene TRBJ2-4; D call uncertain. The CDR3 has 15 residues. V lost 2 bases and J 0 bases, leaving 8 bases between the germline ends. CDR1 and CDR2 from the germline V gene are SGHVS and FQNEAQ. This chain's CDR3 is CASSLNNIAKNIQYF. CDR3 nucleotide sequence: TGTGCCAGCAGCTTAAATAATATAGCCAAAAACATTCAGTACTTC.

On this clonotype itself: The germline gene is not matched at one end of the junction; a read error may be the cause. The gene calls are TRBV5-1 and TRBJ2-3; no reliable D call. CDR1 is SGHRS and CDR2 is YFSETQ in the germline V gene. The CDR3 length is 14 residues. The CDR3 reads CACSPEIFTDTQYF. The CDR3 DNA sequence: TGCGCCTGCAGCCCCGAAATCTTCACAGATACGCAGTATTTT.

The rearrangement links TRBV5-1 to TRBJ2-4; TRBD2 matches 7 bases. Trimming took 0 bases from V and 13 from J; bases not matched to a gene: 10. Germline CDR1 reads SGHRS; CDR2 reads YFSETQ. The CDR3 has 14 amino acids. The CDR3 sequence is CASSLEVSGQPQYF. In DNA, the CDR3 is TGCGCCAGCAGCTTGGAGGTTAGCGGGCAACCACAGTACTTC.

The V and J genes are TRBV13 and TRBJ2-2, with D possibly being TRBD2 (6 bases). With 5 bases removed from V and 4 bases from J, the gap between germline ends came to 23 bases. The CDR3 contains 18 residues. The V gene's germline CDR1 is PRHDT and CDR2 FYEKMQ (reference sequence). CDR3 nucleotides: TGTGCCAGCAGCCCCAGGGCGGGGTTAGCGGCCCTCACCGGGGAGCTGTTTTTT. This encodes CASSPRAGLAALTGELFF.

This clonotype was seen repeatedly, ten times or more. The gene calls are TRBV29-1 and TRBJ2-1; no reliable D call. The CDR3 spans 14 residues. Germline assignment: CDR1 SQVTM and CDR2 ANQGSEA. V gave up 4 bases and J gave up 0 bases, with 10 bases separating them. This CDR3 reads CSVAEGSSYNEQFF. The CDR3 DNA reads as TGCAGCGTTGCAGAAGGAAGCTCCTACAATGAGCAGTTCTTC.

Turning to this clonotype: Being one base from a much bigger clone, this may be a read error. The rearrangement uses TRBV20-1 and TRBJ2-1; weak D call: TRBD1 (6 bases). Per the germline V gene, CDR1 is DFQATT and CDR2 is SNEGSKA (reference sequence). The CDR3 has 13 amino acids. CDR3 sequence reads: CSATGANYNKQFF. The CDR3 DNA reads as TGCAGTGCTACAGGGGCTAACTACAATAAGCAGTTCTTC.

This clonotype was detected only a few times. The J gene is TRBJ2-2, the V gene TRBV12-3 or TRBV12-4, with D possibly being TRBD1 (5 bases). V dropped 6 bases and J dropped 3 bases, with 11 bases sitting between them. This CDR3 has 14 residues. The CDR3 sequence is CASRNTGYTGELFF. Here the CDR3 DNA reads TGTGCCAGCAGGAATACAGGTTACACCGGGGAGCTGTTTTTT.

The V gene is TRBV10-3, the J gene TRBJ2-7; D call uncertain. This CDR3 is built from 14 residues. V was shortened by 0 bases and J by 2 bases, with 8 bases between the two germline ends. Germline V lookup: CDR1 ENHRY, CDR2 SYGVKD. For the CDR3, the DNA is TGTGCCATCAGTGAGTCGCCTCCGCCCTACGAGCAGTACTTC. It codes for CAISESPPPYEQYF.

The chain employs TRBV12-3 or TRBV12-4 and TRBJ2-3; D is perhaps TRBD2 (5 bases). The CDR3 extends over 15 amino acids. Trimming shortened V by 3 bases and J by 2 bases, and 12 bases separated the two germline ends. In DNA form, the CDR3 reads TGTGCCAGCAGTTTCGCGGCGGGCCTCACAGATACGCAGTATTTT. Translation gives CASSFAAGLTDTQYF.

As for this clonotype: This may be a read error: a much more frequent sequence differs by one nucleotide. This chain uses TRBV6-2 or TRBV6-3 with TRBJ2-7; TRBD1 or TRBD2 may be the D gene (5 bases each). The CDR3 contains 13 residues. The germline CDR1 and CDR2 sequences are MNHEY and SVGEGT. CDR3 residues: CVSSSGTWMAQYF. The CDR3 DNA reads as TGTGTCAGCAGTTCTGGGACCTGGATGGCGCAGTACTTC.

The rearrangement uses TRBV6-6 and TRBJ2-1; D is unresolved. Trimming removed 4 bases from V and 3 bases from J, with 10 bases in between. Germline V gene sequence: CDR1 MNHNY, CDR2 SVGAGI (reference sequence). The CDR3 length is 14 residues. CDR3 in DNA: TGTGCCAGCAGTTTTAGCAGAGTCTACAATGAGCAGTTCTTC. Its protein product is CASSFSRVYNEQFF.

This rearrangement joins TRBV20-1 to TRBJ2-5; D unresolved. There are 13 residues in the CDR3. Germline CDR1 is DFQATT and CDR2 is SNEGSKA (reference sequence). V was clipped by 5 bases and J by 5 bases, with 15 bases between them. CDR3: CSASILSRETQYF. In DNA form, the CDR3 reads TGCAGTGCTTCTATACTCTCGCGGGAGACCCAGTACTTC.

The chain links TRBV29-1 to TRBJ2-7, with D tentatively TRBD2 (7 bases). The J call may be incorrect, as the DNA end agrees better with TRBJ2-5. The CDR3 is 14 residues long. Germline CDR1 SQVTM, CDR2 ANQGSEA. The CDR3 DNA is TGCAGCACCCTCAGGGACACGGGAGGCGAGACCCAGTACTTC. It yields the protein CSTLRDTGGETQYF.

The gene calls are TRBV2 and TRBJ1-5, with D possibly TRBD1 on 5 matching bases. V lost 3 bases and J 0 bases, leaving 9 bases between the germline ends. CDR1 SNHLY and CDR2 FYNNEI come from the germline V gene. This CDR3 is 15 amino acids long. The CDR3 DNA is TGTGCCAGCAGTGACGAGGGGAATAGCAATCAGCCCCAGCATTTT. Translating it yields CASSDEGNSNQPQHF.

This clonotype has a handful of counts. The V call is TRBV12-3 or TRBV12-4, the J call TRBJ2-7; D unclear. The germline V and J ends were trimmed by 6 bases and 4 bases, with 7 bases remaining between them. The length of the CDR3 is 11 residues. CDR3 sequence (DNA): TGTGCCAGCAGCGAGAGGTACGAGCAGTACTTC. It is translated as CASSERYEQYF.

Concerning this clonotype itself: Germline is not matched at one junction end, which may reflect a read error. V usage is TRBV10-2 and J usage is TRBJ2-2, with D possibly matching TRBD2 (6 bases). There are 13 residues in the CDR3. Germline V CDR1 and CDR2: WSHSY, SAAADI. The CDR3 sequence: CASSESTPGGLFF. The CDR3 nucleotides read TGCGCCAGCAGTGAGTCTACTCCCGGGGGGCTGTTTTTT.

The CDR3 DNA reads as TGTGCCAGCTCGCAAGACTGGGGGGGAGACGAGCAGTACTTC. Translation: CASSQDWGGDEQYF. V gene TRBV18 combines with J gene TRBJ2-7; 7 nucleotides match TRBD2. The junction had 10 bases not matched to a gene; V was cut back by 6 bases and J by 5 bases. CDR1 and CDR2 from the germline V gene are KGHSH and LQKENI. CDR3 length equals 14 residues.

As for this clonotype: A much bigger clone sits one base away, suggesting this may be a read error. V usage is TRBV20-1 and J usage is TRBJ2-3, with D maybe TRBD2 (7 bases). Germline lookup yields CDR1 DFQATT and CDR2 SNEGSKA (reference sequence). The length of the CDR3 is 15 residues. The CDR3 sequence is CSAPLPGRSTGTQYF. The CDR3 nucleotides are TGCAGTGCCCCCCTACCCGGGAGGTCGACAGGTACGCAGTATTTT.

The chain has TRBV7-9 and TRBJ2-2, with a possible D match to TRBD2 (5 bases). Germline-derived CDR1 and CDR2 are SEHNR and FQNEAQ (reference sequence). The V end lost 5 bases, the J end lost 1 base, and 8 bases lay between the germline ends. The CDR3 has 14 amino acids. CDR3 protein: CASSGSGNTGELFF. The CDR3 region has the DNA TGTGCCAGCAGCGGGAGTGGGAACACCGGGGAGCTGTTTTTT.

This rearrangement joins TRBV30 to TRBJ1-1; 7 bases agree with TRBD1. V was pared by 7 bases and J by 4 bases, with 15 bases of the junction left unmatched. Germline-derived CDR1 and CDR2 are GTSNPN and SVGIG (reference sequence). The CDR3 contains 15 residues. CDR3 region: CASNSYRGGITEAFF. The CDR3 DNA sequence: TGTGCCTCAAACTCTTACAGGGGAGGGATCACTGAAGCTTTCTTT.

In the case of this clonotype: This may come from a read error, since a much larger clone is one base off. This chain joins TRBV7-2 and TRBJ2-5, with 8 bases aligning to TRBD1. The CDR3 runs 18 residues. Germline lookup yields CDR1 SGHTA and CDR2 FQGNSA. This CDR3 reads CAGSLDVRTGINPGTQYF. The CDR3 nucleotides read TGTGCCGGCAGCTTAGATGTTCGGACAGGGATTAACCCCGGGACCCAGTACTTC.